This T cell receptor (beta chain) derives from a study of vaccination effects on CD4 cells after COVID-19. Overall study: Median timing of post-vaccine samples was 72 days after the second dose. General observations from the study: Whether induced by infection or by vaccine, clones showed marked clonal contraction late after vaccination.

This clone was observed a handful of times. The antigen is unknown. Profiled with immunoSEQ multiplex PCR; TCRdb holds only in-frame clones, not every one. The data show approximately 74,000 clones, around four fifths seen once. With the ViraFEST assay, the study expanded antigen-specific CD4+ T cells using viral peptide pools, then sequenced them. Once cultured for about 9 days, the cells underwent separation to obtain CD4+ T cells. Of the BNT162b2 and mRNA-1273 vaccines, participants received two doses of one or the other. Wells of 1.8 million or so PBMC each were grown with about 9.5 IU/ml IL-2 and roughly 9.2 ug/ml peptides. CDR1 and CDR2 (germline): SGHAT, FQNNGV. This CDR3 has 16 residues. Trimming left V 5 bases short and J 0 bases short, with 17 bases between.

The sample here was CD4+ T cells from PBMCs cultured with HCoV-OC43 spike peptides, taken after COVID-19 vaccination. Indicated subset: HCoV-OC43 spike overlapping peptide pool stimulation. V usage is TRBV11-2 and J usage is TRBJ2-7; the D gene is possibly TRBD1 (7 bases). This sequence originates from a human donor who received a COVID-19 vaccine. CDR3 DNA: TGTGCCAGCAGCACCCTCAGGGGGGCCAGCTCCTACGAGCAGTACGTC. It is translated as CASSTLRGASSYEQYV.